The 28 T cell receptor beta chains presented below share a single source sample, sequenced in a study of tumor-infiltrating lymphocytes in glioblastoma multiforme (dated by TCRdb to 2016 to 2017). Sequencing took place on an Illumina HiSeq 2500. TCRB libraries were constructed from RNA through three rounds of nested multiplex PCR following a modified ARM-PCR protocol with multiple V-beta primers and a C-beta primer. TCRdb ran its own pipeline on the public reads, namely fastp trimming at Q25 and MiXCR clone calling, and kept in-frame beta chains. Each entry merges the rows of one CDR3 protein and shows their most common DNA and genes. The sample has about 18,000 distinct CDR3 sequences on record, 55% to 70% of them singletons. 15% to 20% of the sample belongs to the ten largest clones. Input material: peripheral blood. The receptor set was obtained from a male donor with glioblastoma.

As regards this clonotype: Without the conserved terminal phenylalanine or tryptophan, this CDR3 likely stems from a read error. CDR3 nucleotide sequence: TGTGCCAGCAGCTTAGACGGCGGCTACAATGAGCAGTTCTTA. Translation: CASSLDGGYNEQFL. The chain has TRBV11-3 and TRBJ2-1; D is uncertain. V lost 0 bases and J 3 bases, leaving 6 bases between the germline ends. CDR1 SGHNT and CDR2 YENEEA come from the germline V gene. This CDR3 spans 14 amino acids.

This sequence joins TRBV10-3 and TRBJ2-7; 10 nucleotides match TRBD2. The CDR3 contains 14 residues. CDR1 and CDR2 (germline): ENHRY, SYGVKD. V shed 6 bases and J 3 bases; nucleotides not matched to a gene: 5. CDR3 bases: TGTGCCATCAGACCTAGCGGGAGCATCTACGAGCAGTACTTC. Protein sequence: CAIRPSGSIYEQYF.

This clonotype counts as large (0.1 to 1%). V usage is TRBV11-2 and J usage is TRBJ2-7, with D hard to call. This CDR3 is 11 amino acids long. The germline gives CDR1 SGHAT, CDR2 FQNNGV. The V and J ends lost 5 bases and 7 bases respectively, with 9 bases between them. DNA of the CDR3: TGTGCCAGCAGCCTTCTCCGGGAGCAGTACTTC. It encodes CASSLLREQYF.

This clonotype showed up just once. V and J are TRBV20-1 and TRBJ2-3; no reliable D call. The length of the CDR3 is 11 residues. The germline gives CDR1 DFQATT, CDR2 SNEGSKA (reference sequence). Trimming took 6 bases from V and 6 from J, leaving 10 bases between them. CDR3 sequence (DNA): TGCAGTGCCCCTTTCGGGGATACGCAGTATTTT. It translates to CSAPFGDTQYF.

A remark on this clonotype: Compared with germline, one end of the junction differs, possibly owing to a read error. The chain has TRBV29-1 and TRBJ2-7; the D call may be TRBD1 or TRBD2 (5 bases each). The CDR3 consists of 12 residues. Germline-derived CDR1 and CDR2 are SQVTM and ANQGSEA. CDR3 sequence: CSVEDGADEQYF. For the CDR3, the DNA is TGCAGCGTTGAAGACGGGGCCGACGAGCAATACTTC.

This clonotype was picked up one time. This sequence may be a read error, since a much larger clone differs from it by one base. The V gene is TRBV14, the J gene TRBJ2-6; 8 nucleotides match TRBD1. Germline-derived CDR1 and CDR2 are SGHDN and FVKESK. The CDR3 covers 19 residues. The CDR3 here is CASSQDEVVRGPGANVLAF. CDR3 bases: TGTGCCAGCAGCCAAGACGAGGTAGTCAGGGGGCCTGGGGCCAACGTCCTGGCTTTC.

V is TRBV29-1 and J is TRBJ2-3; either TRBD1 or TRBD2 may fit D (5 bases each). Trimming removed 2 bases from V and 5 bases from J, with 11 bases in between. This CDR3 has 13 residues. Germline assignment: CDR1 SQVTM and CDR2 ANQGSEA. Here the CDR3 DNA reads TGCAGCGTTGAAACCGGGGCTGGAGATACGCAGTATTTT. Its translation: CSVETGAGDTQYF.

This clonotype was seen more than once but under ten times. The junction departs from the called germline gene at one end, perhaps through a read error. V is TRBV11-2 and J is TRBJ2-5; possibly TRBD2 for D (6 bases). This CDR3 contains 15 residues. CDR1 and CDR2 from the germline V gene are SGHAT and FQNNGV. CDR3 DNA sequence: TGTGCCAGCAGCTTAGAGCCAGCTGGAGGGCAGACCCATTACTTC. Translation: CASSLEPAGGQTHYF.

The chain recombines TRBV29-1 with TRBJ2-1, with TRBD2 as a possible D gene (6 bases). Trimming cost V 8 bases and J 4 bases, with 15 bases left between them. This CDR3 region has 13 residues. Germline V gene sequence: CDR1 SQVTM, CDR2 ANQGSEA. CDR3 loop: CSSSAGSYNEQFF. The CDR3 DNA is TGCAGCTCTTCAGCGGGCTCATACAATGAGCAGTTCTTC.

Turning to this clonotype: The conserved final phenylalanine or tryptophan is absent from the CDR3, which likely points to a read error. This rearrangement joins TRBV6-1 to TRBJ2-1; 7 bases match TRBD2. V shed 2 bases, J shed 5 bases, and the junction held 12 bases outside the gene matches. The CDR3 is 17 residues long. Germline CDR1 MNHNS, CDR2 SASEGT. The CDR3: CASSEWGEASGNNEQFS. CDR3 coding DNA: TGTGCCAGCAGTGAATGGGGGGAGGCTAGCGGCAACAATGAGCAGTTCTCC.

Only a few counts were recorded for this clonotype. The V and J genes are TRBV7-8 and TRBJ1-1; D gene unclear. This CDR3 is built from 14 residues. The ends were cut back, 5 bases at V and 4 bases at J, with 14 bases in the middle. Germline values: CDR1 SGHVS, CDR2 FQNEAQ. In nucleotides, the CDR3 is TGTGCCAGCAGCCATCGCGACGGGTTCACTGAAGCTTTCTTT. Translating gives CASSHRDGFTEAFF.

Note on this clonotype: At one boundary the junction diverges from the germline segment, which might be a read error. The gene calls are TRBV11-2 and TRBJ2-7, with D unclear. Germline values: CDR1 SGHAT, CDR2 FQNNGV. The CDR3 is 15 residues long. The CDR3 loop is CASTPTGSLVGEQSF. As DNA, the CDR3 is TGTGCCAGCACCCCCACTGGGTCTTTAGTGGGCGAGCAGTCCTTC.

Regarding this clonotype: Since the CDR3 does not end with the conserved phenylalanine or tryptophan, this likely comes from a read error. The chain recombines TRBV11-3 with TRBJ1-2; TRBD1 is a possible D gene (5 bases). Germline values: CDR1 SGHNT, CDR2 YENEEA. Trimming cost V 5 bases and J 8 bases, with 15 bases left between them. The CDR3 is 13 amino acids. Here the CDR3 DNA reads TGTGCCAGCAGCCACGCAGGGAGCTTCGGCTACACCCTC. Its translation is CASSHAGSFGYTL.

The chain links TRBV12-3 or TRBV12-4 to TRBJ1-1; TRBD1 matches at 7 bases. The length of the CDR3 is 15 residues. The CDR3: CAISSPGGGLTEAFF. The DNA of the CDR3 is TGTGCAATCAGTTCTCCAGGGGGGGGGCTAACTGAAGCTTTCTTT.

The V and J genes are TRBV11-2 and TRBJ2-2, with TRBD2 matching over 9 bases. After removal of 3 bases from V and 0 bases from J, the junction contained 2 bases not matched to a gene. Looked up from germline, CDR1 is SGHAT and CDR2 is FQNNGV. This CDR3 region has 16 residues. In DNA form, the CDR3 reads TGTGCCAGCAGCTTCGCTAGCGGGACGAACACCGGGGAGCTGTTTTTT. This codes for CASSFASGTNTGELFF.

On this clonotype itself: Since a much larger clone is just one base distant, this may be a read error. This chain connects TRBV19 to TRBJ2-7; TRBD1 or TRBD2 may be the D gene (6 bases each). Germline V CDR1 and CDR2: LNHDA, SQIVND (reference sequence). With 6 bases removed from V and 5 bases from J, the gap between germline ends came to 17 bases. The CDR3 consists of 14 residues. In DNA form, the CDR3 reads TGTGCCAGTAGCGCGGGGCAGGGGTGTGACGAGCAGTACTTC. Amino acids: CASSAGQGCDEQYF.

Concerning this clonotype: Since a much larger clone is just one base distant, this may be a read error. V gene TRBV5-1 combines with J gene TRBJ1-2; D perhaps matches TRBD1 (6 bases). CDR1 and CDR2 (germline): SGHRS, YFSETQ. The CDR3 covers 16 residues. CDR3 sequence: CASSTAGTQANYGHTF. As DNA, the CDR3 is TGCGCCAGCAGCACGGCCGGGACACAAGCTAACTATGGCCACACCTTC.

About this clonotype itself: This could be a read error, since a much larger clone is one nucleotide away. The genes are TRBV29-1 and TRBJ2-2; D is perhaps TRBD2 (5 bases). The CDR3 consists of 15 residues. V lost 2 bases, J lost 2 bases, and 12 bases lay in between. Germline V gene lookup returns CDR1 SQVTM and CDR2 ANQGSEA. The DNA of the CDR3 is TGCAGCGTTGAAACGGCTAGCAGTAACACCGGGGAGCTGTTTTTT. Its translation is CSVETASSNTGELFF.

The V gene is TRBV6-2 or TRBV6-3, the J gene TRBJ1-2; D not certain. Germline loops: CDR1 MNHEY, CDR2 SVGEGT. With 6 bases removed from V and 4 bases from J, the gap between germline ends came to 15 bases. The CDR3 is 14 amino acids. In DNA, the CDR3 is TGTGCCAGCAGACCCGACGGGATAGGCTATGGCTACACCTTC. Translation: CASRPDGIGYGYTF.

The chain uses TRBV20-1 and TRBJ2-1; the D call may be TRBD1 or TRBD2 (6 bases each). Trimming stripped 6 bases from V and 6 bases from J, with 18 bases between. Per the germline V gene, CDR1 is DFQATT and CDR2 is SNEGSKA (reference sequence). The CDR3 has 14 residues. CDR3 bases: TGCAGTGCCACTGAGGCGGGACACCTCAATGAGCAGTTCTTC. It yields the protein CSATEAGHLNEQFF.

Notes on this clonotype: As the CDR3 is not closed by the conserved phenylalanine or tryptophan, this likely results from a read error. The rearrangement uses TRBV11-1 and TRBJ2-7, with a weak D call TRBD1 (6 bases). The CDR3 totals 13 residues. Trimming cost V 6 bases and J 7 bases, with 16 bases left between them. Germline V gene sequence: CDR1 SGHAT, CDR2 FQDESV (reference sequence). Here the CDR3 DNA reads TGTGCCAGCAGGCGGGCAGGGGATGATGAGCAGTACCTC. It specifies CASRRAGDDEQYL.

V and J are TRBV11-2 and TRBJ1-2; a possible D gene is TRBD1 (5 bases). This CDR3 region has 13 residues. The germline gives CDR1 SGHAT, CDR2 FQNNGV. The ends were cut back, 3 bases at V and 14 bases at J, with 19 bases in the middle. The CDR3 DNA reads TGTGCCAGCAGCTTGTATTCGGACAAGACCAAAACCTTC. This sequence encodes CASSLYSDKTKTF. Full variable domain (missing parts from reference TRBV11-2 and TRBJ1-2): EAGVAQSPRYKIIEKRQSVAFWCNPISGHATLYWYQQILGQGPKLLIQFQNNGVVDDSQLPKDRFSAERLKGVDSTLKIQPAKLEDSAVYLCASSLYSDKTKTFGSGTRLTVV.

This clonotype was detected ten times or more. The rearrangement links TRBV10-3 to TRBJ2-1; 10 nucleotides agree with TRBD2. In germline, CDR1 is ENHRY, CDR2 SYGVKD. The CDR3 runs 15 residues. Losses at the gene ends were 2 bases for V and 14 bases for J; bases not matched to a gene: 12. CDR3 in amino acids: CAISEEGTSARREFF. The DNA of the CDR3 is TGTGCCATCAGTGAGGAAGGGACTAGCGCCAGGAGGGAGTTCTTC.

This chain uses TRBV6-2 or TRBV6-3 with TRBJ1-4; D possibly corresponds to TRBD1 (5 bases). The CDR3 sequence is 15 residues long. Trimming pared 5 bases from V and 7 bases from J, leaving 17 bases between. CDR1 and CDR2 (germline): MNHEY, SVGEGT. The CDR3 bases are TGTGCCAGCAGTCCCCGGGACCCGGCTAGTGAAAAACTGTTTTTT. Translation: CASSPRDPASEKLFF.

The chain joins TRBV6-5 to TRBJ1-1; weak D call: TRBD1 (6 bases). The CDR3 loop spans 14 amino acids. From germline, CDR1 is MNHEY and CDR2 SVGAGI. Trimming removed 6 bases from V and 1 base from J, with 12 bases in between. CDR3 in DNA: TGTGCCAGCAGACGGACAGCGACGAACACTGAAGCTTTCTTT. Protein product: CASRRTATNTEAFF.

About this clonotype: A much larger clone lies a single base off, so this may be a read error. The CDR3 end shows no conserved phenylalanine or tryptophan, and so a read error is likely. The rearrangement uses TRBV5-1 and TRBJ1-1, with TRBD1 as a possible D gene (6 bases). Germline V CDR1 and CDR2: SGHRS, YFSETQ. This CDR3 contains 12 residues. Trimming cost V 3 bases and J 8 bases, with 11 bases left between them. CDR3 in amino acids: CASSSGTKEAFY. The CDR3 region has the DNA TGCGCCAGCAGCTCGGGGACAAAAGAAGCTTTCTAT.

About this clonotype itself: A single base separates this from a much larger clone, so it may be a read error. Since the CDR3 does not end with the conserved phenylalanine or tryptophan, this likely comes from a read error. The chain employs TRBV7-9 and TRBJ1-4; tentatively, D is TRBD1 (5 bases). The V end was cut by 1 base, the J end by 6 bases, with 9 bases between. Germline V lookup: CDR1 SEHNR, CDR2 FQNEAQ (reference sequence). This CDR3 comprises 14 residues. CDR3: CASSLVGGDEKLFV. Written as DNA, the CDR3 is TGTGCCAGCAGCTTAGTGGGAGGGGATGAAAAACTGTTTGTT.

V gene TRBV20-1 combines with J gene TRBJ1-2, with 8 bases fitting TRBD1. CDR3 length: 14 residues. V gave up 6 bases and J gave up 8 bases; unmatched junction bases: 14. CDR1 DFQATT and CDR2 SNEGSKA come from the germline V gene (reference sequence). As DNA, the CDR3 is TGCAGTGCCCCGGGACAGGTGACTTTTGGGGGCTACACCTTC. Translation: CSAPGQVTFGGYTF.